This TCR beta chain was sequenced for a study of cytomegalovirus exposure and HLA in healthy donors. Study conclusions and caveats: The investigators catalogued 150 to 200 TCR beta chains as cytomegalovirus-associated. According to an earlier analysis, most TCR beta V segments yielded productive rearrangements about 87% or about 30% of the time. Only CMV serostatus was available as immune exposure information.

Concerning this clone itself: Its antigen is as yet unknown.

Per germline, CDR1 SGHVS and CDR2 FQNEAQ. The V gene lost 2 bases and the J gene lost 0 bases, with 5 bases spanning the gap. The CDR3 spans 14 residues. Primers included in the PCR were 60 Vbeta and 13 Jbeta primers. Using immunoSEQ multiplex PCR, the repertoire was profiled, and TCRdb retains in-frame clones only, with some absent. The sample has approximately 160,000 clones; approximately 70% are singletons. The chain is built from TRBV7-8 and TRBJ1-5, with D unclear. This sequence was found in a man aged 18 to 30 in good health and CMV-seropositive. The sequencing sample was made of PBMCs. The CDR3 DNA sequence: TGTGCCAGCAGCTTACACAATAGCAATCAGCCCCAGCATTTT. It codes for CASSLHNSNQPQHF.